This TCR beta chain was sequenced in a study of blood T cell repertoires in COVID-19. Study-level background: There were acute and convalescent COVID-19 samples, and they came from the United States, Italy and Spain. Sources were T cells, B-cell-depleted T cells, or PBMCs; the material itself was cDNA or gDNA.

As processed by the authors: For nucleated cells, counts were estimated from reference gene primer amplification. The repertoire was sequenced with immunoSEQ multiplex PCR; TCRdb's copy has only in-frame clones and lacks some. V and J calls and clone size are as listed in that table; D and trimming were resolved from the DNA. The data show 300,000 to 350,000 clones, around nine tenths seen once. Participants came from about 24 US areas, aged about 18 to 100 years. The CDR3 is 13 residues long. Trimming shortened V by 5 bases and J by 6 bases, and 13 bases separated the two germline ends. From germline, CDR1 is SNHLY and CDR2 FYNNEI.

The chain is built from TRBV2 and TRBJ2-5, with unresolved D. The receptor was isolated from a woman aged 25-40 years who had been exposed to COVID-19. The sample taken for sequencing was PBMCs or T cells enriched from blood (not recorded which). CDR3 coding DNA: TGTGCCAGCAGTTTCGAAGCCCCAAAGACCCAGTACTTC. Protein product: CASSFEAPKTQYF.